These 28 T cell receptor beta chains came from one sample sequenced in a study of post-analysis software for immune sequencing data (dated by TCRdb to the mid-2010s). General findings and caveats noted by the study authors: Patients showed significantly higher frequencies than controls for a handful of TRBV segments, among them TRBV5-6, TRBV5-1 and TRBV20-1.

The method was PCR. The run used an Illumina HiSeq 2500. Unique molecular identifiers were incorporated into TCR beta cDNA libraries to reduce PCR and sequencing biases. In TCRdb, the public reads were trimmed at Q25 with fastp and aligned with MiXCR, with productive beta chains retained. Rows are combined by CDR3 protein, so each entry shows the most common genes and DNA. Recorded for this sample are some 800,000 distinct CDR3 sequences; about 45% of them occurred a single time. The ten top clones hold approximately 5% of the sample. Their antigens remain unidentified. Sequenced material: blood. The source is a girl aged 10 to 17 with multiple sclerosis.

The V gene is TRBV7-2, the J gene TRBJ2-7; TRBD2 is a possible D gene (6 bases). The length of the CDR3 is 13 residues. V shed 3 bases and J shed 3 bases, with 9 bases lying between them. The germline CDR1 and CDR2 sequences are SGHTA and FQGNSA. DNA of the CDR3: TGTGCCAGCAGCTTCGACGGGGGCTACGAGCAGTACTTC. This sequence encodes CASSFDGGYEQYF.

V and J are TRBV7-2 and TRBJ2-3, with TRBD2 matching 8 bases. V dropped 0 bases and J dropped 2; count of bases not matched to a gene: 7. The CDR3 sequence is 17 residues long. Germline CDR1 SGHTA, CDR2 FQGNSA. This CDR3 is CASSLAGVAGPTDTQYF. Here the CDR3 DNA reads TGTGCCAGCAGCTTAGCGGGGGTAGCGGGACCCACAGATACGCAGTATTTT.

V gene TRBV25-1 combines with J gene TRBJ1-2; tentative D call: TRBD1 (6 bases). Germline CDR1 is MGHDK and CDR2 is SYGVNS. Trimming pared 5 bases from V and 3 bases from J, leaving 10 bases between. This CDR3 has 13 amino acids. DNA for the CDR3: TGTGCCAGCAGTTTCCGACAGGACTATGGCTACACCTTC. Translating gives CASSFRQDYGYTF.

Concerning this clonotype itself: At one boundary the junction diverges from the germline segment, which might be a read error. The chain combines TRBV6-1 with TRBJ1-4; tentatively, D is TRBD1 (6 bases). Per the germline V gene, CDR1 is MNHNS and CDR2 is SASEGT. CDR3 length equals 14 residues. CDR3: CAGSVGGLGEKLFF. In nucleotides, the CDR3 is TGTGCCGGCAGTGTAGGGGGTCTCGGAGAAAAACTGTTTTTT.

This clonotype was observed a few times. This chain uses TRBV6-5 with TRBJ2-3, with a weak D call TRBD1 (5 bases). Germline CDR1 MNHEY, CDR2 SVGAGI. The CDR3 covers 14 residues. Trimming shortened V by 6 bases and J by 0 bases, and 10 bases separated the two germline ends. The CDR3 reads CASRARVSTDTQYF. The CDR3 nucleotides are TGTGCCAGCAGGGCCAGGGTAAGCACAGATACGCAGTATTTT.

This clonotype was seen a handful of times. The chain uses TRBV6-5 and TRBJ2-7; D gene unclear. Per the germline V gene, CDR1 is MNHEY and CDR2 is SVGAGI. This CDR3 region has 14 residues. Trimming pared 6 bases from V and 1 base from J, leaving 13 bases between. CDR3 protein: CASSPKLFSYEQYF. The CDR3 DNA reads TGTGCCAGCAGCCCAAAGCTGTTTTCCTACGAGCAGTACTTC.

The chain has TRBV12-3 or TRBV12-4 and TRBJ1-4; tentatively, D is TRBD1 (6 bases). The CDR3 length is 15 residues. The V gene lost 6 bases and the J gene lost 4 bases, with 15 bases spanning the gap. The CDR3 DNA follows: TGTGCCAGCAGCCGAGTCCAGGGGAATAATGAAAAACTGTTTTTT. This sequence encodes CASSRVQGNNEKLFF.

V gene TRBV30 combines with J gene TRBJ2-1; 7 bases are a match to TRBD2. The trim removed 0 bases at V and 7 bases at J, leaving 9 bases unmatched. Germline V gene lookup returns CDR1 GTSNPN and CDR2 SVGIG (reference sequence). This CDR3 has 15 amino acids. CDR3 sequence reads: CAWSVWRELRNEQFF. As DNA, the CDR3 is TGTGCCTGGAGTGTATGGCGGGAGCTTAGGAATGAGCAGTTCTTC.

This clonotype was detected only a few times. V gene TRBV20-1 combines with J gene TRBJ2-5, with D possibly matching TRBD2 (6 bases). The germline gives CDR1 DFQATT, CDR2 SNEGSKA (reference sequence). The CDR3 has 13 residues. Deletions cut 4 bases from V and 5 bases from J, with 14 bases between. CDR3 region: CSANQIRGETQYF. The CDR3, as DNA: TGCAGTGCTAACCAGATCCGGGGGGAGACCCAGTACTTC.

This clonotype was seen more than once but under ten times. The chain combines TRBV12-3 or TRBV12-4 with TRBJ2-2, with TRBD2 matching over 12 bases. The CDR3 is made up of 20 amino acids. V lost 5 bases and J lost 1; bases outside the gene matches: 14. CDR3: CASSPGPLGLAGKNTGELFF. In DNA form, the CDR3 reads TGTGCCAGCAGTCCTGGACCGCTCGGACTAGCGGGAAAGAACACCGGGGAGCTGTTTTTT.

This chain links TRBV29-1 with TRBJ1-4; D ambiguous. The CDR3 sequence is 13 residues long. V was pared by 5 bases and J by 3 bases, with 10 bases between. Per the germline V gene, CDR1 is SQVTM and CDR2 is ANQGSEA. The CDR3, as DNA: TGCAGCGTTCCAGACGGACCTAATGAAAAACTGTTTTTT. It codes for CSVPDGPNEKLFF.

This clonotype was recorded a few times. This chain connects TRBV12-3 or TRBV12-4 to TRBJ1-1, with unresolved D. The CDR3 loop spans 15 amino acids. Trimming removed 2 bases at V and 0 bases at J, with 10 bases between. The CDR3 nucleotides are TGTGCCAGCAGTTTATCCGGAGGGATGAACACTGAAGCTTTCTTT. Its protein is CASSLSGGMNTEAFF.

This clonotype was detected only a few times. The chain links TRBV4-1 to TRBJ2-7; TRBD2 might be the D (6 bases). Trimming pared 0 bases from V and 7 bases from J, leaving 19 bases between. Germline values: CDR1 MGHRA, CDR2 YSYEKL. CDR3 length: 16 amino acids. CDR3: CASSQDPSSGVGEQYF. The CDR3 nucleotides are TGCGCCAGCAGCCAAGACCCGAGTAGCGGAGTGGGGGAGCAGTACTTC.

As to this clonotype: An end of the junction does not agree with germline; a read error may underlie this. This chain links TRBV20-1 with TRBJ1-5, with 10 nucleotides matching TRBD1. The CDR3 has 15 residues. Germline lookup yields CDR1 DFQATT and CDR2 SNEGSKA (reference sequence). The CDR3 loop reads CSAGEMDRGDQPQHF. The CDR3 coding sequence is TGCAGTGCTGGAGAAATGGACAGGGGGGATCAGCCCCAGCATTTT.

The V and J genes are TRBV2 and TRBJ2-1; the match to TRBD2 covers 14 bases. Losses at the gene ends were 5 bases for V and 2 bases for J; bases not matched to a gene: 17. CDR3 length: 21 amino acids. Per the germline V gene, CDR1 is SNHLY and CDR2 is FYNNEI. In DNA form, the CDR3 reads TGTGCCAGCAGTCCTACCATCCGGACTAGCGGGAGGCCCTTACCCTACAATGAGCAGTTCTTC. Translation gives CASSPTIRTSGRPLPYNEQFF. Supplemented by reference TRBV2 and TRBJ2-1, the full variable domain reads EPEVTQTPSHQVTQMGQEVILRCVPISNHLYFYWYRQILGQKVEFLVSFYNNEISEKSEIFDDQFSVERPDGSNFTLKIRSTKLEDSAMYFCASSPTIRTSGRPLPYNEQFFGPGTRLTVL.

This clonotype was seen just once. V usage is TRBV20-1 and J usage is TRBJ2-2; 7 positions agree with TRBD2. The CDR3 totals 14 residues. V lost 1 base to trimming and J lost 3 bases; unmatched junction nucleotides: 2. CDR1 DFQATT and CDR2 SNEGSKA come from the germline V gene (reference sequence). The CDR3 coding sequence is TGCAGTGCTAGAGCGGGGGGAGACACCGGGGAGCTGTTTTTT. Its protein is CSARAGGDTGELFF.

This clonotype was counted at least ten times. The chain carries TRBV11-2 and TRBJ2-7; D gene unclear. This CDR3 has 15 residues. CDR1 is SGHAT, CDR2 FQNNGV, per germline. The V and J ends lost 1 base and 3 bases respectively, with 13 bases between them. CDR3 in DNA: TGTGCCAGCAGCTTAGGAAGTACAGTTAACTACGAGCAGTACTTC. Its translation: CASSLGSTVNYEQYF.

This clonotype was detected a few times. The chain uses TRBV20-1 and TRBJ2-5; 7 positions agree with TRBD2. This CDR3 is built from 13 residues. After removal of 0 bases from V and 5 bases from J, the junction contained 3 bases not matched to a gene. CDR1 and CDR2 from the germline V gene are DFQATT and SNEGSKA (reference sequence). The CDR3 here is CSARDPGGETQYF. DNA of the CDR3: TGCAGTGCTAGAGATCCCGGGGGGGAGACCCAGTACTTC.

Only a few counts were recorded for this clonotype. This rearrangement joins TRBV5-6 to TRBJ2-5; D is uncertain. CDR3 size: 12 residues. V was trimmed by 3 bases and J by 13 bases, leaving 16 bases between them. The V gene's germline CDR1 is SGHDT and CDR2 YYEEEE. DNA for the CDR3: TGTGCCAGCAGCTCCGAAGGCTATCCTCTGTACTTC. Protein: CASSSEGYPLYF. Looking up the rest from reference TRBV5-6 and TRBJ2-5 gives the full variable domain: DAGVTQSPTHLIKTRGQQVTLRCSPKSGHDTVSWYQQALGQGPQFIFQYYEEEERQRGNFPDRFSGHQFPNYSSELNVNALLLGDSALYLCASSSEGYPLYFGPGTRLLVL.

V gene TRBV4-2 combines with J gene TRBJ2-2, with 9 positions matching TRBD2. The V gene's germline CDR1 is LGHNA and CDR2 YNFKEQ. J was trimmed by 0 bases and V by 5 bases; bases with no gene match: 13. The CDR3 has 19 amino acids. The CDR3 nucleotides are TGTGCCAGCAGCGGATTCGACCGAGCGGGGGGTACGAACACCGGGGAGCTGTTTTTT. Encoded protein: CASSGFDRAGGTNTGELFF.

A few counts support this clonotype. The CDR3 bases are TGTGCCAGCAGCGGCGGCCAGACTTGGGATGAGCAGTTCTTC. Protein: CASSGGQTWDEQFF. V and J are TRBV7-3 and TRBJ2-1; D is uncertain. Trimming pared 5 bases from V and 8 bases from J, leaving 16 bases between. CDR3 size: 14 residues. The germline V gene has CDR1 SGHTA and CDR2 FQGTGA.

This rearrangement joins TRBV7-2 to TRBJ2-3, with D possibly called TRBD1 or TRBD2 (5 bases each). The germline V gene encodes CDR1 SGHTA and CDR2 FQGNSA. The CDR3 has 15 residues. Trimming left V 4 bases short and J 7 bases short, with 18 bases between. CDR3: CASSSRDARRHTQYF. DNA for the CDR3: TGTGCCAGCAGCTCCCGGGACGCGAGGCGCCATACGCAGTATTTT.

This clonotype has just one count. This chain links TRBV7-6 with TRBJ2-5; 7 positions match TRBD1. The DNA end favors TRBJ2-7, so the J call may be wrong. CDR1 and CDR2 from the germline V gene are SGHVS and FNYEAQ. This CDR3 is built from 16 residues. As DNA, the CDR3 is TGTGCCAGCAGCTTCGACAGGGTTTCAAGTTCCTACGAGCAGTACTTC. Protein product: CASSFDRVSSSYEQYF.

This chain links TRBV28 with TRBJ2-4; 7 bases line up with TRBD2. The CDR3 sequence is 12 residues long. CDR1 and CDR2 (germline): MDHEN, SYDVKM. V lost 6 bases to trimming and J lost 13 bases; unmatched junction nucleotides: 9. This chain's CDR3 is CASRGGSREQYF. In nucleotides, the CDR3 is TGTGCCAGCAGAGGCGGGAGCAGGGAGCAGTACTTC.

This rearrangement joins TRBV7-9 to TRBJ1-4; no clear D. This CDR3 spans 15 amino acids. Trimming removed 5 bases from V and 0 bases from J, with 10 bases in between. Germline-derived CDR1 and CDR2 are SEHNR and FQNEAQ (reference sequence). This CDR3 is CASSPTAATNEKLFF. CDR3 nucleotide sequence: TGTGCCAGCAGCCCCACAGCTGCAACTAATGAAAAACTGTTTTTT.

With respect to this clonotype: A read error may account for a junction end that differs from germline. The chain couples TRBV2 to TRBJ2-3; 9 nucleotides agree with TRBD2. The CDR3 totals 17 residues. Looked up from germline, CDR1 is SNHLY and CDR2 is FYNNEI. DNA for the CDR3: TGTGCCAGCAGTGAGGCCCAGGGCCTAGCGGGACCAGACACGCAGTATTTT. Translated, it gives CASSEAQGLAGPDTQYF.

This clonotype was counted only a few times. V usage is TRBV5-1 and J usage is TRBJ2-5; 12 positions match TRBD1. V lost 4 bases and J lost 7; bases outside the gene matches: 14. This CDR3 comprises 17 residues. Germline values: CDR1 SGHRS, CDR2 YFSETQ. As DNA, the CDR3 is TGCGCCAGCAGCCCAAGGGACAGGGGGCGACTCAAGGGGACCCAGTACTTC. It is translated as CASSPRDRGRLKGTQYF.

The CDR3 bases are TGTGCCAGCAGCCGGGGGGCGGGAGGGTCACTATCAGCTTACGATGGGCAGTACTTC. Translating it yields CASSRGAGGSLSAYDGQYF. The chain is built from TRBV11-2 and TRBJ2-5, with 9 bases lining up with TRBD2. CDR1 SGHAT and CDR2 FQNNGV come from the germline V gene. J was trimmed by 11 bases and V by 5 bases; bases with no gene match: 27. The CDR3 runs 19 residues. The full variable domain, its missing parts supplied by reference TRBV11-2 and TRBJ2-5, is EAGVAQSPRYKIIEKRQSVAFWCNPISGHATLYWYQQILGQGPKLLIQFQNNGVVDDSQLPKDRFSAERLKGVDSTLKIQPAKLEDSAVYLCASSRGAGGSLSAYDGQYFGPGTRLLVL.